This T cell receptor beta chain was sequenced for a study of blood T cell repertoires in COVID-19. As for the study in general: T cells, B-cell-depleted T cells, or PBMCs supplied cDNA or gDNA.

Germline V gives CDR1 GTSNPN, CDR2 SVGIG (reference sequence). The trim removed 7 bases at V and 2 bases at J, leaving 12 bases unmatched. CDR3 length: 16 residues. This clone was seen a single time. The data were produced by immunoSEQ multiplex PCR, yet TCRdb's version contains in-frame clones alone and is incomplete. The table records approximately 250,000 clones, 75% to 90% of them present only once. The chain links TRBV30 to TRBJ1-2, with 11 bases identical to TRBD1. Sequencing used peripheral blood. The clonotype originates from an older woman with COVID-19, enrolled during active disease. The CDR3, as DNA: TGTGCCTCCTTCCTGGACAGGGGGCGACTAAACTATGGCTACACCTTC. Translation gives CASFLDRGRLNYGYTF.